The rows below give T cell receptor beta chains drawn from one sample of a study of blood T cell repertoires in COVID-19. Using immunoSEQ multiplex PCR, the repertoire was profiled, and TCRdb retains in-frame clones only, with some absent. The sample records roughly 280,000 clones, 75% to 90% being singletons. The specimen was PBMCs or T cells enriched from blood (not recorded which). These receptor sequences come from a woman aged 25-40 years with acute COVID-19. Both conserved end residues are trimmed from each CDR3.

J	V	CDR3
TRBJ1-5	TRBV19	ASQIMETGSNQPQH
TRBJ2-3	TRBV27	ASSLFEGASTDTQY
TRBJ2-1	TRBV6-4	ASSSATSNEQF
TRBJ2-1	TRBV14	ASSQQGGLARNEQF
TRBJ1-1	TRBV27	ASIRTGALNTEAF
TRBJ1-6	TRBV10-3	AISGKGTGESPLH
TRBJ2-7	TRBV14	ASSQFTGGPPYEQY
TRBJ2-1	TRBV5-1	ASSLVSLAGVNEQF
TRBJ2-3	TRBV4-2	ASSQGLDTDTQY
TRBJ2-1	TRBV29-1	SVELSSGIFEQF
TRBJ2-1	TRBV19	ASSLPRGTSNLLAGELHEQF
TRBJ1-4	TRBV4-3	ASSQDNSPRGATNEKLF
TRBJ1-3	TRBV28	ASSLDGRRSFGNTIY
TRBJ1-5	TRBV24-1	ATSDPGQTGQPQH
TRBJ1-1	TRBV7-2	ASSLVGGNTEAF
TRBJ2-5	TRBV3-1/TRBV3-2	ASSLYVQGRETQY
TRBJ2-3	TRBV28	ASSLLQGGTDTQY
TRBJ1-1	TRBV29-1	SVVNPGTYTEAF
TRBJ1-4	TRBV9	ASSVEPPPNEKLF
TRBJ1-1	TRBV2	ASSAPGTDNMNTEAF
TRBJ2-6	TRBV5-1	ASSSGSGANVLT
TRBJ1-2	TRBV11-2	ASSLGHLYGYT
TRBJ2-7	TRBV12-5	ASAPSSGGSYEQY
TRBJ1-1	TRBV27	ASSLSRTQATEAF
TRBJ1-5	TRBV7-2	ASSTGLEGRAQH
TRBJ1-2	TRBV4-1	ASSYLDSTYGYT
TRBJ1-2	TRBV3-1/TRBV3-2	ASSPTRQGTNGYT
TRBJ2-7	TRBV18	ASSPYSLDEQY
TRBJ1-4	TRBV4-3	ASSISMEAGRLLF
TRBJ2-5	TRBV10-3	AISESEGTSAPVGTQY
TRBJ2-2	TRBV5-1	ASSFGSGSGGELF